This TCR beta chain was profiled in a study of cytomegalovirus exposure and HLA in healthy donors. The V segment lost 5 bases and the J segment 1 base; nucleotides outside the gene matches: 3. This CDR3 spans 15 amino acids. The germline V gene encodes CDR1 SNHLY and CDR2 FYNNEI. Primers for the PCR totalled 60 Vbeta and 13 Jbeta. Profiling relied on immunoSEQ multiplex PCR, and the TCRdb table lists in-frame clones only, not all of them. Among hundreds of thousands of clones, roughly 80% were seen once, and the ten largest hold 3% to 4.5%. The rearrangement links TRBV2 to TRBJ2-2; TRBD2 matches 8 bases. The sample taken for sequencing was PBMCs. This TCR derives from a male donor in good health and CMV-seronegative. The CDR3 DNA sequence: TGTGCCAGCAGTCAGAGCGGGAGGAACACCGGGGAGCTGTTTTTT. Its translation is CASSQSGRNTGELFF.